The 3 T cell receptor beta chains in this list originate from one sample, sequenced in a study of T-cell reconstitution after alpha-beta-depleted transplantation in children. The TCRbeta library was prepared with unique molecular identifiers. TCRdb reprocessed the PCR reads with MiXCR, giving one entry per CDR3 protein. This table has 780,000 or so distinct CDR3 sequences, roughly 16% appearing once. The source material was PBMCs, mostly from graft donor cells, sampled 360 days after TCRalphabeta/CD19-depleted stem cell transplant. Receptors were obtained from a male patient between 5 and 17 years old who had a stem cell transplant for acute lymphoblastic leukemia, so the T cells may come from the graft donor.

This clonotype was detected a few times. For the CDR3, the DNA is TGTGCCAGCAGCTTACCAGCGGGAGATAACCCGCCCCTCTACAATGAGCAGTTCTTC. This translates into CASSLPAGDNPPLYNEQFF. J is TRBJ2-1 and V is TRBV7-6; 8 bases line up with TRBD2. J lost 3 bases, V lost 2 bases, and 15 bases had no gene match. The CDR3 has 19 residues. Germline V lookup: CDR1 SGHVS, CDR2 FNYEAQ.

This clonotype was detected a few times. The chain uses TRBV9 and TRBJ2-7; TRBD2 matches at 8 bases. The CDR3 spans 15 residues. After removal of 0 bases from V and 3 bases from J, the junction contained 5 bases not matched to a gene. Germline loops: CDR1 SGDLS, CDR2 YYNGEE. CDR3: CASSVGGGRFYEQYF. DNA for the CDR3: TGTGCCAGCAGCGTAGGGGGCGGGAGGTTCTACGAGCAGTACTTC.

This clonotype was found many times. This chain joins TRBV10-3 and TRBJ2-3, with D hard to call. The germline V gene has CDR1 ENHRY and CDR2 SYGVKD. Trimming cost V 4 bases and J 5 bases, with 16 bases left between them. This CDR3 comprises 15 residues. For the CDR3, the DNA is TGTGCCATCAGTGCAACTCCTCACCCTGGAGATACGCAGTATTTT. Its translation: CAISATPHPGDTQYF.